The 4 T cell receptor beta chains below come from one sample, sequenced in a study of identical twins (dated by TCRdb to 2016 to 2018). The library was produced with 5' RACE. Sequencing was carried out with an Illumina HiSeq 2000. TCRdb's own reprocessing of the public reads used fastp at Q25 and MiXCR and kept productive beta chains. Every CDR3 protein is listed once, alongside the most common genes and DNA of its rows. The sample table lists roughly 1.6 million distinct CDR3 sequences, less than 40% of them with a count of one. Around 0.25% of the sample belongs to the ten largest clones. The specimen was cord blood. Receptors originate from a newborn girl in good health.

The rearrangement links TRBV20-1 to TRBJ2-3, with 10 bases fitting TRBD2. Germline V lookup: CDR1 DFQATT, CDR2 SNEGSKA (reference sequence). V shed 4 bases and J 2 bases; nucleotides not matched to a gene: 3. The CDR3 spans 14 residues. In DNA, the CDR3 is TGCAGTGCTATAGGACTAGCGGACACAGATACGCAGTATTTT. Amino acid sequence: CSAIGLADTDTQYF.

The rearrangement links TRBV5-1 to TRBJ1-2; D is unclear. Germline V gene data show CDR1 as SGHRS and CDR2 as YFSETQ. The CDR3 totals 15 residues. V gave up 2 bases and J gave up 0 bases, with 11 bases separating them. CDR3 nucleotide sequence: TGCGCCAGCAGCTTCGGAACTTCCCCTAACTATGGCTACACCTTC. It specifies CASSFGTSPNYGYTF.

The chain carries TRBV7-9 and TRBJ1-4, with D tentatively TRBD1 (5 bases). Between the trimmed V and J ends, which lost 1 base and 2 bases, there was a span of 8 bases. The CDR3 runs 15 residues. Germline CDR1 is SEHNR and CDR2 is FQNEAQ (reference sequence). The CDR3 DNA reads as TGTGCCAGCAGCTTAGAAGCAGGGACTAATGAAAAACTGTTTTTT. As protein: CASSLEAGTNEKLFF.

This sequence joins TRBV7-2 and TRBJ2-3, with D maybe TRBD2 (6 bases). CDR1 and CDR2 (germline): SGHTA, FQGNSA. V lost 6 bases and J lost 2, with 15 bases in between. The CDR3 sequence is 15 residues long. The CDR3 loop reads CASSSQSGFTDTQYF. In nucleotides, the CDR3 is TGTGCCAGCAGTTCTCAGAGCGGGTTCACAGATACGCAGTATTTT.